Shown below are 7 T cell receptor beta chains from a single sample sequenced in a study of beta chain features in type 1 diabetes. TCRB transcripts that were expressed got sequenced, as all of the isolated RNA had been reverse transcribed. Clones were read by immunoSEQ multiplex PCR, and TCRdb kept only the in-frame ones, dropping some. The data contain some 400,000 clones, roughly 16% of them singletons. Material: naive CD4+ T cells from blood. Receptor source: a woman aged 18-30 years in good health.

This clone showed up just a few times. V gene TRBV2 combines with J gene TRBJ1-5; a weak D match, TRBD1 (5 bases). This CDR3 is built from 15 residues. Trimming pared 6 bases from V and 1 base from J, leaving 13 bases between. CDR1 and CDR2 (germline): SNHLY, FYNNEI. CDR3 residues: CASSERGASNQPQHF. In DNA, the CDR3 is TGTGCCAGCAGCGAGCGCGGGGCGAGCAATCAGCCCCAGCATTTT. Based on the CDR3 plus reference TRBV2 and TRBJ1-5, the full variable domain is EPEVTQTPSHQVTQMGQEVILRCVPISNHLYFYWYRQILGQKVEFLVSFYNNEISEKSEIFDDQFSVERPDGSNFTLKIRSTKLEDSAMYFCASSERGASNQPQHFGDGTRLSIL.

This clone was counted between two and nine times. In DNA form, the CDR3 reads TGCAGCGTTTCCCTTGCGGGACTAGGGTCCTCCTACGAGCAGTACTTC. The encoded protein is CSVSLAGLGSSYEQYF. V and J are TRBV29-1 and TRBJ2-7; 8 nucleotides line up with TRBD2. Germline V gene sequence: CDR1 SQVTM, CDR2 ANQGSEA. Trimming cost V 5 bases and J 0 bases; bases outside gene matches: 12. The CDR3 loop spans 16 amino acids.

The V gene is TRBV19, the J gene TRBJ1-1; D unclear. Germline V gives CDR1 LNHDA, CDR2 SQIVND (reference sequence). The CDR3 extends over 12 amino acids. Trimming removed 4 bases from V and 10 bases from J, with 13 bases in between. CDR3: CASSTTNGRAFF. As DNA, the CDR3 is TGTGCCAGTAGTACGACTAACGGGAGAGCTTTCTTT.

This clone came up a few times. The chain joins TRBV5-1 to TRBJ1-2; no reliable D call. Per the germline V gene, CDR1 is SGHRS and CDR2 is YFSETQ. Trimming cost V 0 bases and J 6 bases, with 9 bases left between them. The CDR3 has 13 amino acids. CDR3 loop: CASSLERANGYTF. The CDR3 DNA is TGCGCCAGCAGCTTGGAGAGGGCCAATGGCTACACCTTC.

The rearrangement joins TRBV4-1 to TRBJ1-2; tentatively, D is TRBD1 (5 bases). The germline V and J ends were trimmed by 0 bases and 4 bases, with 12 bases remaining between them. CDR1 MGHRA and CDR2 YSYEKL come from the germline V gene. The CDR3 contains 15 residues. Here the CDR3 reads CASSQDRRAAYGYTF. CDR3 coding DNA: TGCGCCAGCAGCCAAGATCGCAGGGCGGCCTATGGCTACACCTTC.

This clone was seen only a few times. The CDR3 sequence is CSAQPGGGYEQYF. The DNA of the CDR3 is TGCAGCGCCCAGCCCGGGGGGGGGTACGAGCAGTACTTC. The rearrangement uses TRBV29-1 and TRBJ2-7; the match to TRBD2 covers 8 bases. Germline CDR1 SQVTM, CDR2 ANQGSEA. The CDR3 loop spans 13 amino acids. V shed 7 bases and J 4 bases; nucleotides not matched to a gene: 9.

This clone has more than one count but fewer than ten. The rearrangement links TRBV5-1 to TRBJ2-3; 9 nucleotides line up with TRBD2. The CDR3 spans 14 residues. V gave up 7 bases and J gave up 1 base; unmatched junction bases: 4. The V gene's germline CDR1 is SGHRS and CDR2 YFSETQ. CDR3 coding DNA: TGCGCCAGCCTCGAGCGGGGGGGCACAGATACGCAGTATTTT. Translation: CASLERGGTDTQYF.